The source of this TCR beta chain is a study of early stage breast cancer tumors. Notes on the study in general: Tumor and normal breast were distinguished via blood comparison in about 90% of the 16 patients. Compared with adjacent normal breast, tumors showed about 2.4-fold denser, more clonal T cells.

Germline V CDR1 and CDR2: MNHEY, SVGAGI. Trimming cost V 5 bases and J 4 bases; bases outside gene matches: 5. This CDR3 has 14 residues. In this sample, this clone turned up a few times. What it binds is not known. Generated by immunoSEQ multiplex PCR, the TCRdb table keeps only in-frame clones and is missing some. The repertoire holds 30,000 or so clones, around three quarters seen once, with approximately 33% in the top ten. This TCR was recovered from a person between 45 and 65 years old with breast cancer. Sequencing was performed on blood. This chain uses TRBV6-5 with TRBJ2-7; 10 nucleotides agree with TRBD2. CDR3: CASSRAGGPYEQYF. The DNA for the CDR3 is TGTGCCAGCAGTCGAGCGGGAGGGCCGTACGAGCAGTACTTC.